Detailed here is one TCR beta chain. Antigen specificity is unknown. The J segment lost 0 bases and the V segment lost 0 bases, leaving 7 bases of the junction unmatched. The CDR3 totals 17 residues. Germline values: CDR1 SGHRS, CDR2 YFSETQ. The sample is drawn from a study of T cell responses to AZD1222 COVID-19 vaccine. Whole-study findings and limits: Reportedly, close to half of spike-specific TCRs are directed against unmutated variant regions. The study identified only a handful of AZD1222 recipients as seropositive at baseline.

Clones were read by immunoSEQ multiplex PCR, and TCRdb kept only the in-frame ones, dropping some. There are approximately 88,000 clones in the sample; over 75% occur only once, and roughly 5% lies in the top ten. Doses given second, at about 4 or about 12 weeks, were pooled. The chain couples TRBV5-1 to TRBJ1-1; 8 bases are a match to TRBD1. Sample: peripheral blood, taken 28 days after the second AZD1222 dose. This TCR was recovered from an adult who received the AZD1222 COVID-19 vaccine. The CDR3 loop is CASSLAGTGRMNTEAFF. DNA of the CDR3: TGCGCCAGCAGCTTGGCCGGGACAGGCCGGATGAACACTGAAGCTTTCTTT.